The sample holds a few counts of the clone carrying this T cell receptor beta chain. What it recognizes is unknown. Germline CDR1 SEHNR, CDR2 FQNEAQ (reference sequence). CDR3 length equals 13 residues. V gave up 5 bases and J gave up 4 bases, with 11 bases separating them. The data belong to a study of graft-versus-host responses after intestinal transplantation. Study information: The study gave all recipients anti-thymocyte globulin induction, then tacrolimus and steroids for about 3 years. Whole-study results and caveats: Early post-transplant HvG declines showed an association with peak circulating GvH clone levels.

Method: immunoSEQ multiplex PCR; TCRdb's copy keeps in-frame clones and lacks some. The table lists more than 65,000 clones, 84% of them singletons, with about 0.4% in the top ten. This chain uses TRBV7-9 with TRBJ1-2; D may be TRBD1 (5 bases). The sequence was obtained from a human donor who was the organ donor for an intestinal transplant. The specimen comprised unstimulated CD4+ T cells sorted from spleen or lymph node cells, sampled before transplant. This CDR3 reads CASSRRDGYGYTF. The CDR3 region has the DNA TGTGCCAGCAGCAGGAGGGACGGCTATGGCTACACCTTC.